The 2 T cell receptor beta chains in this list originate from one sample, sequenced in a study of blood T cell repertoires in COVID-19. TCRdb's table, derived via immunoSEQ multiplex PCR, lists solely in-frame clones and lacks some. This table has some 170,000 clones, approximately 90% appearing once. Sequencing input: peripheral blood. These receptor sequences come from a woman aged 45-60 years with acute or convalescent COVID-19.

This clone has just a few counts. The chain recombines TRBV7-7 with TRBJ1-1, with D perhaps matching TRBD1 (5 bases). There are 13 residues in the CDR3. The V end lost 6 bases, the J end lost 0 bases, and 8 bases lay between the germline ends. Looked up from germline, CDR1 is SSHAT and CDR2 is FNYEAQ (reference sequence). The CDR3 spells CASSAQVNTEAFF. In nucleotides, the CDR3 is TGTGCCAGCAGTGCACAGGTGAACACTGAAGCTTTCTTT.

V usage is TRBV7-2 and J usage is TRBJ2-7; 8 nucleotides agree with TRBD1. CDR1 and CDR2 (germline): SGHTA, FQGNSA. The CDR3 has 13 residues. Trimming removed 5 bases from V and 7 bases from J; junction bases left unmatched: 7. In nucleotides, the CDR3 is TGTGCCAGCAGCCATGCCGGACAGGGAGAGCAGTACTTC. This sequence encodes CASSHAGQGEQYF.